Following are 19 T cell receptor beta chains from one sample sequenced in a study of OX40 agonist ivuxolimab in advanced cancers. The repertoire was sequenced with immunoSEQ multiplex PCR; TCRdb's copy has only in-frame clones and lacks some. Altogether 60,000 to 75,000 clones are present, approximately 80% being singletons, with the ten largest covering more than 1.4%. The specimen comprised CD4+ or CD8+ T cells sorted from blood, sampled in a trial of the OX40 agonist ivuxolimab. The receptors originated from an adult with an advanced solid tumor such as melanoma, head and neck, liver or kidney cancer.

This chain links TRBV4-1 with TRBJ2-3, with D possibly being TRBD1 (7 bases). Germline values: CDR1 MGHRA, CDR2 YSYEKL. Trimming pared 5 bases from V and 8 bases from J, leaving 23 bases between. The CDR3 is 16 residues long. The CDR3 sequence: CASSSPSRGQGGTQYF. The CDR3 bases are TGCGCCAGCAGCTCCCCCTCTAGGGGTCAGGGGGGTACGCAGTATTTT.

The rearrangement uses TRBV7-2 and TRBJ2-3, with TRBD2 matching 9 bases. The V segment lost 6 bases and the J segment 8 bases; nucleotides outside the gene matches: 15. The CDR3 loop spans 16 amino acids. The V gene's germline CDR1 is SGHTA and CDR2 FQGNSA. The CDR3 reads CASSQAAGTSRGTQYF. DNA for the CDR3: TGTGCCAGCAGTCAGGCGGCCGGGACTAGCCGAGGTACGCAGTATTTT.

The CDR3, as DNA: TGTGCCAGCAGTTTAGAGCGGGGCGAACTTTATGGCTACACCTTC. Amino acids: CASSLERGELYGYTF. The chain has TRBV27 and TRBJ1-2, with D maybe TRBD1 (5 bases). The V gene's germline CDR1 is MNHEY and CDR2 SMNVEV (reference sequence). Deletions cut 2 bases from V and 5 bases from J, with 15 bases between. The CDR3 sequence is 15 residues long.

V and J are TRBV7-2 and TRBJ1-4; D unresolved. The CDR3 extends over 13 amino acids. The germline gives CDR1 SGHTA, CDR2 FQGNSA. Between the trimmed V and J ends, which lost 3 bases and 12 bases, there was a span of 14 bases. CDR3 in amino acids: CASSLAIAEELFF. As DNA, the CDR3 is TGTGCCAGCAGCTTGGCTATCGCGGAGGAACTGTTTTTT.

The rearrangement uses TRBV11-2 and TRBJ1-4, with D possibly being TRBD1 (6 bases). Trimming removed 3 bases at V and 4 bases at J, with 18 bases between. The germline V gene has CDR1 SGHAT and CDR2 FQNNGV. The CDR3 sequence is 17 residues long. This CDR3 is CASSFTQGPGGNEKLFF. The CDR3 DNA reads as TGTGCCAGCAGCTTCACTCAGGGGCCCGGGGGTAATGAAAAACTGTTTTTT. Complete variable domain (other parts from reference TRBV11-2 and TRBJ1-4): EAGVAQSPRYKIIEKRQSVAFWCNPISGHATLYWYQQILGQGPKLLIQFQNNGVVDDSQLPKDRFSAERLKGVDSTLKIQPAKLEDSAVYLCASSFTQGPGGNEKLFFGSGTQLSVL.

The chain employs TRBV5-1 and TRBJ2-5, with no clear D. V was trimmed by 0 bases and J by 0 bases, leaving 6 bases between them. Looked up from germline, CDR1 is SGHRS and CDR2 is YFSETQ. The CDR3 runs to 14 residues. CDR3 protein: CASSLGVHQETQYF. The CDR3 region has the DNA TGCGCCAGCAGCTTGGGTGTCCACCAAGAGACCCAGTACTTC. Full variable domain (rest looked up from reference TRBV5-1 and TRBJ2-5): KAGVTQTPRYLIKTRGQQVTLSCSPISGHRSVSWYQQTPGQGLQFLFEYFSETQRNKGNFPGRFSGRQFSNSRSEMNVSTLELGDSALYLCASSLGVHQETQYFGPGTRLLVL.

The V call is TRBV18, the J call TRBJ1-5; D not certain. V dropped 8 bases and J dropped 2 bases, with 7 bases sitting between them. In germline, CDR1 is KGHSH, CDR2 LQKENI. The CDR3 covers 12 residues. This CDR3 is CASPEGNQPQHF. Here the CDR3 DNA reads TGTGCCAGCCCGGAGGGCAATCAGCCCCAGCATTTT.

The rearrangement uses TRBV4-1 and TRBJ2-1, with a tentative D call TRBD1 (6 bases). Per germline, CDR1 MGHRA and CDR2 YSYEKL. The CDR3 is made up of 15 amino acids. With 2 bases removed from V and 0 bases from J, the gap between germline ends came to 8 bases. CDR3 in amino acids: CASSQQGSSYNEQFF. For the CDR3, the DNA is TGCGCCAGCAGCCAACAGGGGAGCTCCTACAATGAGCAGTTCTTC.

This clone was observed a single time. This chain joins TRBV27 and TRBJ2-7; no reliable D call. The CDR3 totals 13 residues. Germline V CDR1 and CDR2: MNHEY, SMNVEV (reference sequence). Between the trimmed V and J ends, which lost 3 bases and 4 bases, there was a span of 10 bases. The CDR3 sequence is CASSFNLDYEQYF. CDR3 bases: TGTGCCAGCAGTTTTAATTTGGATTACGAGCAGTACTTC.

This clone was found once. This chain links TRBV18 with TRBJ2-3; D may be TRBD2 (5 bases). The V end lost 6 bases, the J end lost 3 bases, and 19 bases lay between the germline ends. The CDR3 spans 16 residues. The germline V gene has CDR1 KGHSH and CDR2 LQKENI. The CDR3 sequence is CASSVLPTGKTDTQYF. Written as DNA, the CDR3 is TGTGCCAGCTCCGTGCTCCCGACGGGGAAAACAGATACGCAGTATTTT. Full variable domain (rest looked up from reference TRBV18 and TRBJ2-3): NAGVMQNPRHLVRRRGQEARLRCSPMKGHSHVYWYRQLPEEGLKFMVYLQKENIIDESGMPKERFSAEFPKEGPSILRIQQVVRGDSAAYFCASSVLPTGKTDTQYFGPGTRLTVL.

This chain joins TRBV5-1 and TRBJ2-7; 9 bases are a match to TRBD1. Germline V gives CDR1 SGHRS, CDR2 YFSETQ. After removal of 0 bases from V and 4 bases from J, the junction contained 5 bases not matched to a gene. CDR3 size: 15 residues. In DNA form, the CDR3 reads TGCGCCAGCAGCTTGGAACAGGGACAGGGTTACGAGCAGTACTTC. Amino acids: CASSLEQGQGYEQYF. The full variable domain, its missing parts supplied by reference TRBV5-1 and TRBJ2-7, is KAGVTQTPRYLIKTRGQQVTLSCSPISGHRSVSWYQQTPGQGLQFLFEYFSETQRNKGNFPGRFSGRQFSNSRSEMNVSTLELGDSALYLCASSLEQGQGYEQYFGPGTRLTVT.

This clone was counted many times. The CDR3 region has the DNA TGCGCCAGCAGCGCGGGACAGGGATACTACGAGCAGTACTTC. This gives the protein CASSAGQGYYEQYF. The genes are TRBV5-1 and TRBJ2-7; 9 bases are a match to TRBD1. Germline V gene sequence: CDR1 SGHRS, CDR2 YFSETQ. After removal of 4 bases from V and 3 bases from J, the junction contained 5 bases not matched to a gene. The CDR3 sequence is 14 residues long.

V is TRBV14 and J is TRBJ1-1, with D tentatively TRBD1 (6 bases). The CDR3 has 14 residues. CDR1 is SGHDN and CDR2 is FVKESK in the germline V gene. Trimming left V 4 bases short and J 1 base short, with 10 bases between. DNA for the CDR3: TGTGCCAGCAGCCTACAGGGCGCGAACACTGAAGCTTTCTTT. This sequence encodes CASSLQGANTEAFF.

The chain is built from TRBV11-2 and TRBJ2-3, with D maybe TRBD1 (6 bases). The V gene's germline CDR1 is SGHAT and CDR2 FQNNGV. V lost 4 bases and J 6 bases, leaving 20 bases between the germline ends. The CDR3 totals 16 residues. The CDR3 loop is CASSSRQAKWTDTQYF. In DNA, the CDR3 is TGTGCCAGCAGCTCTCGACAGGCCAAGTGGACGGATACGCAGTATTTT.

The chain recombines TRBV21-1 with TRBJ1-1; the table's TRBD1 call for D was not verified on the DNA. TRBV21-1 constitutes a pseudogene. The CDR3 loop spans 13 amino acids. CDR3 loop: CASSEDRGRRAFF. The CDR3 region has the DNA TGTGCCAGCAGCGAAGACAGGGGAAGGAGAGCTTTCTTT.

This chain joins TRBV6-1 and TRBJ2-1; TRBD2 matches at 10 bases. Germline V gene lookup returns CDR1 MNHNS and CDR2 SASEGT. The CDR3 runs 14 residues. V lost 5 bases and J lost 5; bases outside the gene matches: 3. In DNA form, the CDR3 reads TGTGCCAGCAGTCCGGGACTAGCGAACAATGAGCAGTTCTTC. This translates into CASSPGLANNEQFF.

The chain uses TRBV4-2 and TRBJ2-5; 7 positions agree with TRBD2. Losses at the gene ends were 0 bases for V and 4 bases for J; bases not matched to a gene: 8. The CDR3 runs to 16 residues. Germline V gene data show CDR1 as LGHNA and CDR2 as YNFKEQ. Written as DNA, the CDR3 is TGTGCCAGCAGCCAAGAGGCCGGGGGGTCGATAGAGACCCAGTACTTC. Protein product: CASSQEAGGSIETQYF.

The V gene is TRBV19, the J gene TRBJ2-6; the D gene is possibly TRBD1 (6 bases). The CDR3 covers 18 residues. The germline V and J ends were trimmed by 3 bases and 0 bases, with 15 bases remaining between them. Germline V lookup: CDR1 LNHDA, CDR2 SQIVND (reference sequence). The CDR3 sequence is CASSIFAGVSSGANVLTF. The CDR3 DNA sequence: TGTGCCAGTAGTATCTTCGCAGGGGTTAGCTCTGGGGCCAACGTCCTGACTTTC.

The J gene is TRBJ1-5, the V gene TRBV23-1; no clear D gene. TRBV23-1 is designated an ORF whose function remains uncertain. V lost 4 bases to trimming and J lost 1 base, with 14 bases between them. This CDR3 has 16 amino acids. CDR3 loop: CASSPRTHGSNQPQHF. DNA for the CDR3: TGCGCCAGCAGTCCCCGGACCCACGGAAGCAATCAGCCCCAGCATTTT.